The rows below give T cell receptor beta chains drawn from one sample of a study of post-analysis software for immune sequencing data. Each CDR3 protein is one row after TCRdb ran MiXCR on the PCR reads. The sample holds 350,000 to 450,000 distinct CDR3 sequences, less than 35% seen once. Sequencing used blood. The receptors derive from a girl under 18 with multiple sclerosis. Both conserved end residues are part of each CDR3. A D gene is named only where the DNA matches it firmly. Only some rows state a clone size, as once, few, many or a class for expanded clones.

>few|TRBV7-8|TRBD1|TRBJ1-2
TGTGCCAGCAGCTTACAGGGGGATGGGGGCTACACCTTC
CASSLQGDGGYTF
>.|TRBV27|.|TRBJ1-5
TGTGCCAGCAGTTTATTAATTGGGGCCTGGAGGAGGGGAGGACGGACATATCAGCCCCAGCATTTT
CASSLLIGAWRRGGRTYQPQHF
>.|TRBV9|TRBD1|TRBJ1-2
TGTGCCAGCAGCGGAGCACGGGACAGGGGCGAGAGTGGCTACACCTTC
CASSGARDRGESGYTF
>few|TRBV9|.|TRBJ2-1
TGTGCCAGCAGCGTAAGGTCTTATACTGTGGGCAATGAGCAGTTCTTC
CASSVRSYTVGNEQFF
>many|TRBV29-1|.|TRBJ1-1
TGCAGCGTTGAACTGGGAGGCACTACCACTGAAGCTTTCTTT
CSVELGGTTTEAFF
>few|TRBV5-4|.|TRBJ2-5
TGTGCCAGCAGCTCGGCGGGACAGCAGATCCAAGAGACCCAGTACTTC
CASSSAGQQIQETQYF
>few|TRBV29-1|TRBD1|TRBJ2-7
TGCAGCGTCTCTGGGGCCGGGACAGCCTACGAGCAGTACTTC
CSVSGAGTAYEQYF
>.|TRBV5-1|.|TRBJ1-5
TGCGCCAGCAGCTTGGAGCCAAACTATAGCAATCAGCCCCAGCATTTT
CASSLEPNYSNQPQHF
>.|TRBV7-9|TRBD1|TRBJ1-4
TGTGCCAGCAGCCACCATGGGCAGGGGGCAGAGGAAAAACTGTTTTTT
CASSHHGQGAEEKLFF
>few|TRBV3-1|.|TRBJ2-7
TGTGCCAGCAGCCGGGACGGAGCCTACGAGCAGTACTTC
CASSRDGAYEQYF
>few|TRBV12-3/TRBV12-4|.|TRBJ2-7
TGTGCCAGCAGTTTCGGTCCTATCGAGCAGTACTTC
CASSFGPIEQYF
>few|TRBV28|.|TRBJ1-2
TGTGCCAGCAGTTTACGGATAGCCACTCTCTACACCTTC
CASSLRIATLYTF
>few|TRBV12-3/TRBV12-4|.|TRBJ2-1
TGTGCCAGCAGTTTGAGAACATCCGATAGGCAGTTCTTC
CASSLRTSDRQFF
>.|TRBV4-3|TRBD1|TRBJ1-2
TGCGCCAGCAGCCAAGATCGGAGGCAGACAGGGGGTTTTTACTATGGCTACACCTTC
CASSQDRRQTGGFYYGYTF
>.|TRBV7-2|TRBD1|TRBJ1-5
TGTGCCAGCAGCTCGAGCAGGGACAGGGGTCAGCCCCAGCATTTT
CASSSSRDRGQPQHF
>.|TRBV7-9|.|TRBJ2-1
TGTGCCAGCAGCTCTGGGGGCTCGTCCTCCTACAATGAGCAGTTCTTC
CASSSGGSSSYNEQFF
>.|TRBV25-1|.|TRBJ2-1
TGTGCCAGCAGTGGCATCTCCTACAATGAGCAGTTCTTC
CASSGISYNEQFF
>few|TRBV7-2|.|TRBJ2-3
TGTGCCAGCAGCTTGGACAGAAAGGATACGCAGTATTTT
CASSLDRKDTQYF
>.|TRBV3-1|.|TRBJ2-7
TGTGCCAGCAGCCAACGGCGGGGGCGCACGGACGAGCAGTACTTC
CASSQRRGRTDEQYF
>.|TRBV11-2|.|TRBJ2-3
TGTGCCAGCAGCTTACTCGGGGGGCGAGGGGATACGCAGTATTTT
CASSLLGGRGDTQYF
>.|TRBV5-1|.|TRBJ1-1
TGCGCCAGCAGCTTGGAGGTGGGGAACACTGAAGCTTTCTTT
CASSLEVGNTEAFF
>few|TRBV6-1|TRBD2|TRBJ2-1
TGTGCCAGCAGTAACGCCGGACTAGCCCAATACAATGAGCAGTTCTTC
CASSNAGLAQYNEQFF
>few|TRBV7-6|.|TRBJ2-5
TGTGCCAGCAGCTTAGATATCGGGTATCAAGAGACCCAGTACTTC
CASSLDIGYQETQYF
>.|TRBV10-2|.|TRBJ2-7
TGCGCCAGCGCTGGCGAGCAGTACTTC
CASAGEQYF
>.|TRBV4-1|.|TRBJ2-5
TGCGCCAGCAGCCAAGTCGGGGGCTTGGAGACCCAGTACTTC
CASSQVGGLETQYF
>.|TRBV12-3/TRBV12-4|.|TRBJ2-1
TGTGCCAGCAGTCACATAGAGCTAGCGTGGGCTGCGGGCAATGAGCAGTTCTTC
CASSHIELAWAAGNEQFF
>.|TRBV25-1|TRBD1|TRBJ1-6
TGTGCCAGCAGTGCCATCGCCGGGACAGGCGACCTTTCACCCCTCCACTTT
CASSAIAGTGDLSPLHF
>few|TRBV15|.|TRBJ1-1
TGTGCCACCAGCAGGTATGAACGGAATGAAGCTTTCTTT
CATSRYERNEAFF
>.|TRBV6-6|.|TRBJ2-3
TGTGCCAGCAGTTCCAGGACGCAGCAGTATTTT
CASSSRTQQYF
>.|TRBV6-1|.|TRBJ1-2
TGTGCCAGCAGTGAGACAGCCTCCTATGGCTACACCTTC
CASSETASYGYTF
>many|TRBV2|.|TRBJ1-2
TGTGCCAGCAGTCGGCCCGGCTATGGCTACACCTTC
CASSRPGYGYTF
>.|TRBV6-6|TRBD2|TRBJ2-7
TGTGCCAGCACCGAGAGCGGGGAAAAGACCTACGAGCAGTACTTC
CASTESGEKTYEQYF
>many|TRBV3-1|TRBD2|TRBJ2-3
TGTGCCAGCAGCCAAGGGCTCATAGCGGGGGGGGGAGATACGCAGTATTTT
CASSQGLIAGGGDTQYF
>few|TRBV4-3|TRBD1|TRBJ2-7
TGCGCCAGCAGCCAAGGACAGGGGTGGACCTACGAGCAGTACTTC
CASSQGQGWTYEQYF
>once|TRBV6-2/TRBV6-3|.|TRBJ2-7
TGTGCCAGCAGTTACTCTCACAGGGGAGGTTACGAGCAGTACTTC
CASSYSHRGGYEQYF
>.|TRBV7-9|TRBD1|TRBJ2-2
TGTGCCAGCAGCCCGGACAGGGCCAACACCGGGGAGCTGTTTTTT
CASSPDRANTGELFF
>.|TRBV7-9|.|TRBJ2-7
TGTGCCAGCAGCTCGGAGGGTAACTACGAGCAGTACTTC
CASSSEGNYEQYF
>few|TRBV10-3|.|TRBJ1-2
TGTGCCATCAGTGAGTTCAACGGGGGAAGTGGTGGCTACACCTTC
CAISEFNGGSGGYTF
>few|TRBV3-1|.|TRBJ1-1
TGTGCCAGCAGCCAGATTGGTAGGATGAACACTGAAGCTTTCTTT
CASSQIGRMNTEAFF
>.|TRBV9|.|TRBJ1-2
TGTGCCAGCAGCGACACAGCTTACTATGGCTACACCTTC
CASSDTAYYGYTF
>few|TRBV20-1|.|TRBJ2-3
TGCAGTGCTCCACCTGTCAGGGGTATGACAGATACGCAGTATTTT
CSAPPVRGMTDTQYF
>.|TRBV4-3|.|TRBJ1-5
TGCGCCAGCAGCCAGAGGGGGAGCAATCAGCCCCAGCATTTT
CASSQRGSNQPQHF
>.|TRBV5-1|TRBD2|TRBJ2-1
TGCGCCAGCAGCTTGCCAATCTTTGGACTAGCCAATGAGCAGTTCTTC
CASSLPIFGLANEQFF
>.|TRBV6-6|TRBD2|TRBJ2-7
TGTGCCGGCAGCTCGGCACTAGCGGACCTCTACGAGCAGTACTTC
CAGSSALADLYEQYF
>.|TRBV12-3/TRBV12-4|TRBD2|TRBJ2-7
TGTGCCAGCAGTCCGGGACTAGCGGGGGAAGATGAGCAGTACTTC
CASSPGLAGEDEQYF
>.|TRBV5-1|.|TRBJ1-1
TGCGCCAGCAGCTTGGTGACTGGGGGCGTCGGCACTGAAGCTTTCTTT
CASSLVTGGVGTEAFF